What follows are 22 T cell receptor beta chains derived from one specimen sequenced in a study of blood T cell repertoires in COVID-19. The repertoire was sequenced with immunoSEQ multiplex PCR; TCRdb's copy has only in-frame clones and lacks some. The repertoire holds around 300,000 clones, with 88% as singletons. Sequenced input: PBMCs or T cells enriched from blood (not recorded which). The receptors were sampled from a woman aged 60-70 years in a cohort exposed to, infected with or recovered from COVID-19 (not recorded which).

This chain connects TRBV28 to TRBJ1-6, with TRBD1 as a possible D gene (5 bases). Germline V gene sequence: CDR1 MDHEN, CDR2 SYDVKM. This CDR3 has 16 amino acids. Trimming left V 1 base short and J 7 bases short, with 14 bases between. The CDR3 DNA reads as TGTGCCAGCAGTTTATCTGGAGGGGCCAACAATTCACCCCTCCACTTT. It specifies CASSLSGGANNSPLHF.

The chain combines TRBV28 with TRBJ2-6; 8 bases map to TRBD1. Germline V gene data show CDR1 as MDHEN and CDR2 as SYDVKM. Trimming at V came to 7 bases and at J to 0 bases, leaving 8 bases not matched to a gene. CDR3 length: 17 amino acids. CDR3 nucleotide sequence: TGTGCCAGCAAAACCGGGACAGGACTCTCTGGGGCCAACGTCCTGACTTTC. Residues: CASKTGTGLSGANVLTF.

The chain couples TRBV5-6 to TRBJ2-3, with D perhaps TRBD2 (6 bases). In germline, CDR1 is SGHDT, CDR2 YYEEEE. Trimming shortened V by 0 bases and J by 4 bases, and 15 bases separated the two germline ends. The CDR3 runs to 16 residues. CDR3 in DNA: TGTGCCAGCAGCTTGGGTGGGAGGAAGTCCGCAGATACGCAGTATTTT. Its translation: CASSLGGRKSADTQYF.

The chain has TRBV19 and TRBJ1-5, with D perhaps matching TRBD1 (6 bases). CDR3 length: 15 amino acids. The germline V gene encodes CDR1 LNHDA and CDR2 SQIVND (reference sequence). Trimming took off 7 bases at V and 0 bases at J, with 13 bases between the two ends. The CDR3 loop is CASMRTVNSNQPQHF. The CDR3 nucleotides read TGTGCCAGTATGAGGACAGTTAATAGCAATCAGCCCCAGCATTTT.

The CDR3 reads CASNSGRSSYNEQFF. In DNA, the CDR3 is TGCGCCAGCAATAGCGGGAGGAGCTCCTACAATGAGCAGTTCTTC. This chain connects TRBV5-1 to TRBJ2-1; 10 nucleotides line up with TRBD2. CDR3 length equals 15 residues. The V gene's germline CDR1 is SGHRS and CDR2 YFSETQ. The J segment lost 0 bases and the V segment lost 6 bases, leaving 3 bases of the junction unmatched.

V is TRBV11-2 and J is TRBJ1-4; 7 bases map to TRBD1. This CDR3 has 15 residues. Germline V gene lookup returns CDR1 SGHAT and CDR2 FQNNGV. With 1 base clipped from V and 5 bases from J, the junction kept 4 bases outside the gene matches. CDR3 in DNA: TGTGCCAGCAGCTTAGGTGACAGGGACAATGAAAAACTGTTTTTT. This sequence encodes CASSLGDRDNEKLFF.

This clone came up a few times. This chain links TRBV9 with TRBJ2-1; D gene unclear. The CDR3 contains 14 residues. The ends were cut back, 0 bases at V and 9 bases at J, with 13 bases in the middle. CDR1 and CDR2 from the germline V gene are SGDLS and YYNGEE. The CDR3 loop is CASSVGPNGGEQFF. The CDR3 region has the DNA TGTGCCAGCAGCGTAGGTCCTAATGGCGGTGAGCAGTTCTTC.

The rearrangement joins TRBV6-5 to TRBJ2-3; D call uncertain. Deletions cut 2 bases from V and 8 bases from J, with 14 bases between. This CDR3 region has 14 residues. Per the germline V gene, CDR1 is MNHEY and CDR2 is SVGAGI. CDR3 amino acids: CASSYTSQRVTQYF. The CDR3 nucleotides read TGTGCCAGCAGTTACACGTCCCAGCGAGTTACGCAGTATTTT.

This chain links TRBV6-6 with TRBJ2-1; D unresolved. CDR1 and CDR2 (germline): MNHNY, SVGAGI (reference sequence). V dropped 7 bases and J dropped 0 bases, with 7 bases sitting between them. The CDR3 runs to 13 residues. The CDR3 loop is CASMERSYNEQFF. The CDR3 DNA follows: TGTGCCAGCATGGAGCGCTCCTACAATGAGCAGTTCTTC.

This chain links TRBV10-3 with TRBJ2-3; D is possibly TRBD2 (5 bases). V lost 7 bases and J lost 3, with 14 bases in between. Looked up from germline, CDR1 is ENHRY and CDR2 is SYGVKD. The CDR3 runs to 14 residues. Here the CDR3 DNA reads TGTGCCATCAATGTGGGAGTGGGGACAGATACGCAGTATTTT. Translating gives CAINVGVGTDTQYF.

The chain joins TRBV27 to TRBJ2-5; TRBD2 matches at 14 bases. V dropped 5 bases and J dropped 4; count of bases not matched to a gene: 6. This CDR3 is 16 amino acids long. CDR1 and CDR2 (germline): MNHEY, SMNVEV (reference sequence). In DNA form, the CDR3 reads TGTGCCAGCAGTCCGCGGGGACTAGCGGGAGTAGAGACCCAGTACTTC. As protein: CASSPRGLAGVETQYF.

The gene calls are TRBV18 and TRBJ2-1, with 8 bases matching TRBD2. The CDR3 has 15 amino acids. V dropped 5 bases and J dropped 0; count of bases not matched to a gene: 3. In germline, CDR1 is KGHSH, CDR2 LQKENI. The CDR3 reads CASSIREGSYNEQFF. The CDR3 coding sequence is TGTGCCAGCTCAATACGGGAGGGCTCCTACAATGAGCAGTTCTTC.

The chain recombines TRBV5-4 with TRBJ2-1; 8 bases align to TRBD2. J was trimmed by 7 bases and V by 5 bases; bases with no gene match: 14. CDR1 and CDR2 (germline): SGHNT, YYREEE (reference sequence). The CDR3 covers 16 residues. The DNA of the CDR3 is TGTGCCAGCAGTACCATAAGCGGGAGCGCAGGTAATGAGCAGTTCTTC. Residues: CASSTISGSAGNEQFF.

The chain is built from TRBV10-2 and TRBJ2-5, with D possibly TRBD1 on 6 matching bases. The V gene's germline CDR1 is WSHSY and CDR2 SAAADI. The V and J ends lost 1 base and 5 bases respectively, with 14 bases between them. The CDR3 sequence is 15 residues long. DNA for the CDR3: TGCGCCAGCAGTGAGTTCAGGGGTCCAATGGAGACCCAGTACTTC. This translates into CASSEFRGPMETQYF.

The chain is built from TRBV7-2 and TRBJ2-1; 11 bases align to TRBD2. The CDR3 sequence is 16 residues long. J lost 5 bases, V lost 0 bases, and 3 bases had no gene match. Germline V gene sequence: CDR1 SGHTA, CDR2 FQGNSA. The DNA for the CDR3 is TGTGCCAGCAGCTTAGCAGGGACTAGCGGACACAATGAGCAGTTCTTC. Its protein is CASSLAGTSGHNEQFF.

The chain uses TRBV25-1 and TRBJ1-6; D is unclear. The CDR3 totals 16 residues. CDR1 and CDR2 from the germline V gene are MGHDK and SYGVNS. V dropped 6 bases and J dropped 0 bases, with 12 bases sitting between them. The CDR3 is CASRGGMSSYNSPLHF. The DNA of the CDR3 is TGTGCCAGCAGGGGAGGGATGAGCTCCTATAATTCACCCCTCCACTTT.

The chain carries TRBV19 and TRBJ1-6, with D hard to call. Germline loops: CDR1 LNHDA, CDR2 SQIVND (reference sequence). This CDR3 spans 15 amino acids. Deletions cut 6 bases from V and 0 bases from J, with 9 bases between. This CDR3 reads CASSEESSYNSPLHF. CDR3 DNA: TGTGCCAGTAGCGAGGAAAGCTCCTATAATTCACCCCTCCACTTT.

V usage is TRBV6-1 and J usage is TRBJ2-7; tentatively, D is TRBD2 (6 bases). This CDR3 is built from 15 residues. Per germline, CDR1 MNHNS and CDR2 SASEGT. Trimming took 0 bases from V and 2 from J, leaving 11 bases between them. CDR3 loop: CASSEARGSPYEQYF. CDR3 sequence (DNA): TGTGCCAGCAGTGAAGCGCGGGGCAGTCCCTACGAGCAGTACTTC.

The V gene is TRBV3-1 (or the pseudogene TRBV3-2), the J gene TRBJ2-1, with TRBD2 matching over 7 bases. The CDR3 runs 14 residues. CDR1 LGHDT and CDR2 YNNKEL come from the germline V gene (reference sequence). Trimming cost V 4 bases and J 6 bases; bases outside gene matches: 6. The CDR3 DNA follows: TGTGCCAGCAGCCGGACTAGTAAGGGCAATGAGCAGTTCTTC. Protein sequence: CASSRTSKGNEQFF.

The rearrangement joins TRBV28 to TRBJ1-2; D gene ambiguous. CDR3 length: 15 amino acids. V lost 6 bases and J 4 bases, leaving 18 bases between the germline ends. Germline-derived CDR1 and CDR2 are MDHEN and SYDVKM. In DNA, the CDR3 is TGTGCCAGCAGGATGGGCATGATTGGAAGCTATGGCTACACCTTC. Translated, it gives CASRMGMIGSYGYTF.

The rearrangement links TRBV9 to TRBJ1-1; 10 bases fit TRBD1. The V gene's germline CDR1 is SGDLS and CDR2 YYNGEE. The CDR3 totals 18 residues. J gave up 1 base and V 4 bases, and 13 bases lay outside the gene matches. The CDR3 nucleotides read TGTGCCAGCAGCCCCGATCGAGACAGGGGGCTTGGGAACACTGAAGCTTTCTTT. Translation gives CASSPDRDRGLGNTEAFF.

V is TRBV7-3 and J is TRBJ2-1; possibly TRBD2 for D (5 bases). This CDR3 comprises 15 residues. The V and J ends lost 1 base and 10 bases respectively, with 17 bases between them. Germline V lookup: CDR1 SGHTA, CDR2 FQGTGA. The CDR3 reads CASSLRGGSVEEQFF. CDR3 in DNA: TGTGCCAGCAGCTTAAGAGGTGGGAGCGTTGAGGAGCAGTTCTTC.